The 22 T cell receptor beta chains below were found in one sample sequenced in a study of blood T cell repertoires in COVID-19 (dated by TCRdb to about 2020). The method was the immunoSEQ multiplex PCR assay. TCRdb carries this immuneACCESS record with in-frame sequences only. Its versions omit some clonotypes, under half of them owing to an unresolved V gene in the studies checked, with the rest unexplained. The sample table contains roughly 250,000 clones; only one count was recorded for approximately 86% of them. The ten largest account for around 10% of the sample. The sequenced sample was peripheral blood. These receptors originate from a man aged 35 to 55 who had recovered from COVID-19.

The chain is built from TRBV27 and TRBJ2-7; 14 nucleotides agree with TRBD2. Per germline, CDR1 MNHEY and CDR2 SMNVEV (reference sequence). The CDR3 runs to 16 residues. V shed 5 bases and J 2 bases; nucleotides not matched to a gene: 5. CDR3 in DNA: TGTGCCAGCAGTCTCCTGGGACTAGCGGGGGCCTACGAGCAGTACTTC. Translation gives CASSLLGLAGAYEQYF.

The CDR3 loop reads CASSTPLSGGAYETQYF. The CDR3 DNA follows: TGTGCCAGCAGTACCCCCTTGAGCGGGGGGGCTTACGAGACCCAGTACTTC. The chain has TRBV6-2 or TRBV6-3 and TRBJ2-5, with 10 nucleotides matching TRBD2. CDR1 is MNHEY, CDR2 SVGEGT, per germline. With V trimmed by 5 bases and J by 5 bases, 14 bases remained unmatched. The CDR3 extends over 17 amino acids.

This rearrangement joins TRBV2 to TRBJ2-3, with TRBD1 matching over 7 bases. Trimming removed 6 bases from V and 0 bases from J; junction bases left unmatched: 6. CDR3 length equals 15 residues. The germline gives CDR1 SNHLY, CDR2 FYNNEI. Written as DNA, the CDR3 is TGTGCCAGCAGAGGGACAGCCTTTAGCACAGATACGCAGTATTTT. Residues: CASRGTAFSTDTQYF. Full variable domain (remainder filled in from reference TRBV2 and TRBJ2-3): EPEVTQTPSHQVTQMGQEVILRCVPISNHLYFYWYRQILGQKVEFLVSFYNNEISEKSEIFDDQFSVERPDGSNFTLKIRSTKLEDSAMYFCASRGTAFSTDTQYFGPGTRLTVL.

J is TRBJ2-3 and V is TRBV5-8, with 10 positions matching TRBD2. CDR3 length: 15 amino acids. The J segment lost 1 base and the V segment lost 6 bases, leaving 5 bases of the junction unmatched. Germline-derived CDR1 and CDR2 are SGHTS and YDEGEE. The CDR3 nucleotides are TGTGCCAGCACCCCGGGGACTAGCGGCACAGATACGCAGTATTTT. Translated, it gives CASTPGTSGTDTQYF.

The chain joins TRBV29-1 to TRBJ1-2, with D unresolved. V was trimmed by 3 bases and J by 0 bases, leaving 8 bases between them. Germline V gene sequence: CDR1 SQVTM, CDR2 ANQGSEA. The CDR3 is 13 amino acids. Here the CDR3 DNA reads TGCAGCGTTGACCACGAGACTAACTATGGCTACACCTTC. Translating it yields CSVDHETNYGYTF.

The CDR3 region has the DNA TGTGCCAGCAGCGGATCAGGGGCCCTCCCTGAAGCTTTCTTT. Residues: CASSGSGALPEAFF. The chain couples TRBV6-2 or TRBV6-3 to TRBJ1-1; weak D call: TRBD1 (6 bases). The length of the CDR3 is 14 residues. Germline CDR1 and CDR2: MNHEY and SVGEGT. The ends were cut back, 6 bases at V and 6 bases at J, with 17 bases in the middle.

The chain carries TRBV18 and TRBJ2-7, with 13 bases that match TRBD2. From germline, CDR1 is KGHSH and CDR2 LQKENI. The CDR3 covers 14 residues. V gave up 2 bases and J gave up 5 bases; unmatched junction bases: 0. As DNA, the CDR3 is TGTGCCAGCTCACCAGGGACTAGCGGGGACGAGCAGTACTTC. Translation: CASSPGTSGDEQYF.

The table lists this clone with a count of one. This rearrangement joins TRBV7-7 to TRBJ2-1, with TRBD2 identical over 11 bases. This CDR3 region has 16 residues. Looked up from germline, CDR1 is SSHAT and CDR2 is FNYEAQ (reference sequence). The V gene end was trimmed by 1 base and the J gene end by 5 bases; junction bases not matched to a gene: 4. The CDR3 loop reads CASSLGLAGGNNEQFF. The DNA for the CDR3 is TGTGCCAGCAGCTTAGGGCTAGCGGGAGGCAACAATGAGCAGTTCTTC. The full variable domain, completed using reference TRBV7-7 and TRBJ2-1, is GAGVSQSPRYKVTKRGQDVTLRCDPISSHATLYWYQQALGQGPEFLTYFNYEAQPDKSGLPSDRFSAERPEGSISTLTIQRTEQRDSAMYRCASSLGLAGGNNEQFFGPGTRLTVL.

The sample holds a few counts of this clone. The V gene is TRBV25-1, the J gene TRBJ1-1; D might be TRBD1 (6 bases). This CDR3 is 15 amino acids long. CDR1 is MGHDK and CDR2 is SYGVNS in the germline V gene. V shed 5 bases and J shed 5 bases, with 18 bases lying between them. The CDR3 loop reads CASSPGAPRGTEAFF. CDR3 DNA sequence: TGTGCCAGCAGTCCAGGGGCCCCTCGGGGAACTGAAGCTTTCTTT.

The chain recombines TRBV27 with TRBJ1-2; 10 positions match TRBD1. Germline V gives CDR1 MNHEY, CDR2 SMNVEV (reference sequence). The CDR3 spans 12 residues. Trimming cost V 9 bases and J 6 bases; bases outside gene matches: 4. The CDR3 spells CASRQGAHGYTF. The CDR3, as DNA: TGTGCCAGTCGACAGGGGGCCCATGGCTACACCTTC.

The chain is built from TRBV29-1 and TRBJ1-1; tentative D call: TRBD1 (6 bases). Germline CDR1 SQVTM, CDR2 ANQGSEA. The ends were cut back, 3 bases at V and 4 bases at J, with 15 bases in the middle. This CDR3 is built from 14 residues. The CDR3 reads CSVDLGRGFTEAFF. The CDR3 nucleotides read TGCAGCGTTGATCTGGGCAGGGGATTCACTGAAGCTTTCTTT.

The chain recombines TRBV23-1 with TRBJ1-4, with a tentative D call TRBD1 (6 bases). TRBV23-1 is flagged as an ORF with uncertain function. V was trimmed by 4 bases and J by 0 bases, leaving 18 bases between them. The length of the CDR3 is 18 residues. CDR3 in amino acids: CASSRSGARPATNEKLFF. DNA of the CDR3: TGCGCCAGCAGTCGATCGGGGGCGCGCCCCGCAACTAATGAAAAACTGTTTTTT.

The chain combines TRBV2 with TRBJ1-4, with D tentatively TRBD1 (5 bases). The V gene's germline CDR1 is SNHLY and CDR2 FYNNEI. CDR3 length: 15 amino acids. Trimming cost V 0 bases and J 8 bases, with 13 bases left between them. CDR3 in amino acids: CASSEALGEGEKLFF. The CDR3 region has the DNA TGTGCCAGCAGTGAAGCGCTGGGGGAGGGCGAAAAACTGTTTTTT.

This clone has a handful of counts. The chain joins TRBV2 to TRBJ2-7; possibly TRBD2 for D (6 bases). The V end lost 4 bases, the J end lost 3 bases, and 16 bases lay between the germline ends. Germline V gives CDR1 SNHLY, CDR2 FYNNEI. The CDR3 runs to 15 residues. The CDR3 DNA is TGTGCCAGCAGTGTTTCGGGAGACCCCTTCTACGAGCAGTACTTC. Translated, it gives CASSVSGDPFYEQYF.

The chain employs TRBV4-1 and TRBJ2-7, with unresolved D. The CDR3 loop spans 15 amino acids. Germline lookup yields CDR1 MGHRA and CDR2 YSYEKL. The germline V and J ends were trimmed by 0 bases and 3 bases, with 12 bases remaining between them. CDR3 nucleotide sequence: TGCGCCAGCAGCCAAGATGCATTCGCGAACTACGAGCAGTACTTC. Protein sequence: CASSQDAFANYEQYF.

CDR3 sequence: CASSYFFRGSYEAFF. In nucleotides, the CDR3 is TGTGCCAGCAGTTACTTTTTTAGGGGTTCTTATGAAGCTTTCTTT. The chain couples TRBV6-6 to TRBJ1-1, with D maybe TRBD1 (5 bases). The CDR3 is 15 residues long. The V end lost 1 base, the J end lost 7 bases, and 16 bases lay between the germline ends. Germline loops: CDR1 MNHNY, CDR2 SVGAGI (reference sequence).

This clone has a single count. The chain links TRBV11-2 to TRBJ2-7; 7 bases align to TRBD2. Germline values: CDR1 SGHAT, CDR2 FQNNGV. V shed 1 base, J shed 6 bases, and the junction held 15 bases outside the gene matches. This CDR3 has 17 amino acids. CDR3 coding DNA: TGTGCCAGCAGCTTAGCGGGGCGGGAGCGACCCCCCCTCGAGCAGTACTTC. It codes for CASSLAGRERPPLEQYF. The variable domain in full, with the rest retrieved from reference TRBV11-2 and TRBJ2-7, is EAGVAQSPRYKIIEKRQSVAFWCNPISGHATLYWYQQILGQGPKLLIQFQNNGVVDDSQLPKDRFSAERLKGVDSTLKIQPAKLEDSAVYLCASSLAGRERPPLEQYFGPGTRLTVT.

The V and J genes are TRBV7-9 and TRBJ1-1; the match to TRBD1 covers 7 bases. The germline V gene encodes CDR1 SEHNR and CDR2 FQNEAQ (reference sequence). Trimming at V came to 5 bases and at J to 11 bases, leaving 8 bases not matched to a gene. The CDR3 has 12 residues. This chain's CDR3 is CASSRDSPGAFF. CDR3 coding DNA: TGTGCCAGCAGCCGGGACAGCCCGGGGGCTTTCTTT. The full variable domain, completed using reference TRBV7-9 and TRBJ1-1, is DTGVSQNPRHKITKRGQNVTFRCDPISEHNRLYWYRQTLGQGPEFLTYFQNEAQLEKSRLLSDRFSAERPKGSFSTLEIQRTEQGDSAMYLCASSRDSPGAFFGQGTRLTVV.

V gene TRBV6-4 combines with J gene TRBJ2-3; 8 bases fit TRBD2. This CDR3 region has 18 residues. CDR1 is MRHNA and CDR2 is SNTAGT in the germline V gene. Unmatched junction bases numbered 17, after V lost 2 bases and J lost 7 bases. DNA of the CDR3: TGTGCCAGCAGTGACACCCCTAGTGGCGGGGGGTTTCAGAATACGCAGTATTTT. Protein product: CASSDTPSGGGFQNTQYF.

The rearrangement uses TRBV18 and TRBJ2-3, with 8 bases matching TRBD1. The CDR3 is 15 amino acids. The V and J ends lost 2 bases and 1 base, in that order; junction bases with no gene match: 2. CDR1 and CDR2 (germline): KGHSH, LQKENI. CDR3 DNA sequence: TGTGCCAGCTCACCATCGACAGGGGGCACAGATACGCAGTATTTT. Translation gives CASSPSTGGTDTQYF.

The rearrangement joins TRBV14 to TRBJ1-1, with D unresolved. This CDR3 contains 13 residues. Trimming cost V 4 bases and J 2 bases, with 8 bases left between them. CDR1 SGHDN and CDR2 FVKESK come from the germline V gene. The CDR3 sequence is CASSLGPNTEAFF. DNA of the CDR3: TGTGCCAGCAGCCTGGGCCCTAACACTGAAGCTTTCTTT.

The rearrangement links TRBV12-3 or TRBV12-4 to TRBJ2-2; D gene uncertain. Deletions cut 2 bases from V and 7 bases from J, with 8 bases between. The CDR3 contains 13 residues. Written as DNA, the CDR3 is TGTGCCAGCAGTTTACCCCCAGGCGGGGAGCTGTTTTTT. Translation: CASSLPPGGELFF.